These 16 T cell receptor beta chains originate from one sample sequenced in a study of response to subunit inactivated influenza vaccine. MiXCR, run by TCRdb on the RT-PCR reads, gives a single entry per CDR3 protein. The sample consists of 750,000 to 850,000 distinct CDR3 sequences, about 18% of them appearing once. The sequencing used PBMCs from blood, collected more than 4 days after vaccination. The receptors were sampled from a man aged 45-60 years who received an inactivated influenza vaccine.

The V and J genes are TRBV10-3 and TRBJ2-5, with D possibly matching TRBD1 (6 bases). The CDR3 is 13 residues long. Germline values: CDR1 ENHRY, CDR2 SYGVKD. Trimming took 4 bases from V and 5 from J, leaving 11 bases between them. The CDR3 DNA reads as TGTGCCATCAGTGGAACAGGGAGCGAGACCCAGTACTTC. Protein sequence: CAISGTGSETQYF.

V is TRBV28 and J is TRBJ2-5; tentatively, D is TRBD2 (5 bases). In germline, CDR1 is MDHEN, CDR2 SYDVKM. CDR3 size: 18 residues. V lost 6 bases and J 1 base, leaving 24 bases between the germline ends. The CDR3 loop reads CASSLSRGLGSTQETQYF. CDR3 sequence (DNA): TGTGCCAGCAGCCTTAGTCGGGGTTTAGGGTCGACCCAAGAGACCCAGTACTTC.

This clonotype was seen only a few times. The chain employs TRBV28 and TRBJ2-7, with 10 bases that match TRBD2. Germline V gene lookup returns CDR1 MDHEN and CDR2 SYDVKM. The CDR3 loop spans 13 amino acids. Trimming at V came to 8 bases and at J to 13 bases, leaving 14 bases not matched to a gene. CDR3 region: CASGNTIAGGRYF. CDR3 bases: TGTGCCAGCGGAAATACAATAGCGGGAGGCCGTTACTTC. Drawing the rest from reference TRBV28 and TRBJ2-7, the complete variable domain is DVKVTQSSRYLVKRTGEKVFLECVQDMDHENMFWYRQDPGLGLRLIYFSYDVKMKEKGDIPEGYSVSREKKERFSLILESASTNQTSMYLCASGNTIAGGRYFGPGTRLTVT.

This clonotype has only a few counts. DNA of the CDR3: TGTGCCAGCAGCCACTTCCTAGCGGGAGGGTCTGAGCAGTTCTTC. This gives the protein CASSHFLAGGSEQFF. The rearrangement joins TRBV14 to TRBJ2-1, with TRBD2 matching over 12 bases. The CDR3 has 15 amino acids. The V gene's germline CDR1 is SGHDN and CDR2 FVKESK. The V segment lost 3 bases and the J segment 9 bases; nucleotides outside the gene matches: 6.

This CDR3 reads CSARPDPTREQYF. The DNA of the CDR3 is TGCAGTGCTAGACCCGACCCCACCCGGGAGCAGTACTTC. The V gene is TRBV20-1, the J gene TRBJ2-7; no clear D. In germline, CDR1 is DFQATT, CDR2 SNEGSKA (reference sequence). The CDR3 totals 13 residues. V lost 2 bases to trimming and J lost 7 bases, with 15 bases between them.

This clonotype turned up a few times. V usage is TRBV20-1 and J usage is TRBJ1-1, with D uncertain. The CDR3 is 14 residues long. CDR1 and CDR2 (germline): DFQATT, SNEGSKA (reference sequence). Trimming took 3 bases from V and 5 from J, leaving 16 bases between them. The CDR3: CSASVESGRTEAFF. In DNA form, the CDR3 reads TGCAGTGCTAGCGTTGAATCGGGGAGGACTGAAGCTTTCTTT.

In this sample, this clonotype turned up a few times. This rearrangement joins TRBV6-1 to TRBJ1-6, with TRBD1 matching 7 bases. CDR1 and CDR2 (germline): MNHNS, SASEGT. J lost 7 bases, V lost 7 bases, and 10 bases had no gene match. This CDR3 region has 15 residues. The CDR3 spells CASTRSWDSNSPLHF. Here the CDR3 DNA reads TGTGCCAGCACACGATCATGGGACAGCAATTCACCCCTCCACTTT.

This clonotype was seen only a few times. This chain joins TRBV12-3 or TRBV12-4 and TRBJ1-2; D not resolved. The CDR3 spans 12 residues. Trimming left V 6 bases short and J 8 bases short, with 13 bases between. The CDR3 nucleotides are TGTGCCAGCAGGTCCGGAGCAACCGGCTACACCTTC. This codes for CASRSGATGYTF.

In its sample, this clonotype was seen a few times. The chain joins TRBV6-5 to TRBJ2-5; 7 bases map to TRBD1. Germline V gene sequence: CDR1 MNHEY, CDR2 SVGAGI. The ends lost 2 bases at V and 2 bases at J; junction bases unmatched: 5. The CDR3 runs 15 residues. The CDR3 nucleotides are TGTGCCAGCAGTTACGGCGGACAGGTTCAAGAGACCCAGTACTTC. Translating it yields CASSYGGQVQETQYF.

This clonotype was detected ten times or more. CDR3 sequence: CASSQGIIAGGSTDTQYF. In nucleotides, the CDR3 is TGCGCCAGCAGCCAGGGCATAATAGCGGGAGGTTCCACAGATACGCAGTATTTT. V is TRBV4-3 and J is TRBJ2-3, with 10 bases aligning to TRBD2. CDR3 size: 18 residues. Germline CDR1 reads LGHNA; CDR2 reads YSLEER. J gave up 2 bases and V 3 bases, and 11 bases lay outside the gene matches.

The V call is TRBV6-5, the J call TRBJ2-5; D is unresolved. Looked up from germline, CDR1 is MNHEY and CDR2 is SVGAGI. V lost 0 bases and J lost 6, with 8 bases in between. The CDR3 length is 13 residues. CDR3 DNA: TGTGCCAGCAGTTACTCTAGAGCACAGACCCAGTACTTC. Protein product: CASSYSRAQTQYF.

The chain carries TRBV4-1 and TRBJ2-7; unclear D gene. V lost 1 base to trimming and J lost 0 bases, with 7 bases between them. The germline V gene encodes CDR1 MGHRA and CDR2 YSYEKL. The CDR3 has 14 residues. CDR3 region: CASSQGVFSYEQYF. In DNA form, the CDR3 reads TGCGCCAGCAGCCAAGGGGTCTTCTCCTACGAGCAGTACTTC.

This clonotype was seen a handful of times. The chain has TRBV7-2 and TRBJ2-5, with a weak D call TRBD2 (6 bases). CDR3 length: 13 amino acids. The germline CDR1 and CDR2 sequences are SGHTA and FQGNSA. Trimming shortened V by 3 bases and J by 5 bases, and 10 bases separated the two germline ends. CDR3 nucleotide sequence: TGTGCCAGCAGCTTCGCCAGCGGGGAGACCCAGTACTTC. Translating gives CASSFASGETQYF.

The V call is TRBV20-1, the J call TRBJ2-2, with 9 bases lining up with TRBD1. The trim removed 2 bases at V and 3 bases at J, leaving 7 bases unmatched. The CDR3 has 16 amino acids. Looked up from germline, CDR1 is DFQATT and CDR2 is SNEGSKA (reference sequence). CDR3 DNA sequence: TGCAGTGCTAGAACTCTGGGACAGGGCGACACCGGGGAGCTGTTTTTT. As protein: CSARTLGQGDTGELFF.

The chain combines TRBV2 with TRBJ1-1; D gene unclear. Trimming took 3 bases from V and 0 from J, leaving 5 bases between them. This CDR3 comprises 13 residues. Germline lookup yields CDR1 SNHLY and CDR2 FYNNEI. The CDR3 DNA follows: TGTGCCAGCAGTGATGGAGTGAACACTGAAGCTTTCTTT. Translating gives CASSDGVNTEAFF.

The V and J genes are TRBV12-3 or TRBV12-4 and TRBJ1-2; TRBD1 agrees at 10 bases. The V segment lost 5 bases and the J segment 8 bases; nucleotides outside the gene matches: 2. This CDR3 spans 12 amino acids. The CDR3 sequence is CASSRDRGGYTF. CDR3 nucleotide sequence: TGTGCCAGCAGTCGGGACAGGGGCGGCTACACCTTC.